Sequencing of this T cell receptor beta chain was carried out in a study of naive and memory T cell subsets. Study-wide results and caveats: Especially in CD8 cells, naive repertoires contained a few larger clonotypes, possibly CD45RA-re-expressing memory cells.

The CDR3 totals 15 residues. The V segment lost 4 bases and the J segment 3 bases; nucleotides outside the gene matches: 2. Germline assignment: CDR1 SGHDT and CDR2 YYEEEE. About this clonotype: Antigen unknown.

The beta constant-region primer was an equimolar mix of two oligonucleotides covering TRBC1 and TRBC2. Ligated cDNA was amplified by four rounds of PCR with nested alpha and beta constant-region primers and SP2. TCRdb ran MiXCR on the UMI-ligation and nested PCR reads and lists one entry per CDR3 protein. The data show around 140,000 distinct CDR3 sequences, under 25% seen once. The sample was naive CD8+ T cells from blood. The chain uses TRBV5-6 and TRBJ2-1, with 12 bases matching TRBD2. This TCR was recovered from a human donor in good health. This CDR3 is CASSPTSGSYNEQFF. The CDR3 DNA sequence: TGTGCCAGCAGCCCGACTAGCGGGAGCTACAATGAGCAGTTCTTC.